These 27 T cell receptor beta chains originate from one sample sequenced in a study of control samples from healthy donors and cancer patients (TCRdb year 2020). The library was prepared using the immunoSEQ multiplex PCR assay. Here the immuneACCESS table is served through TCRdb, limited to in-frame sequences with V and J called. Missing clones are a known gap in these copies; in checked studies unresolved V genes cover under half, and the rest lacks a known reason. The sample table lists approximately 220,000 clones, about 95% of them with a count of one. The ten largest account for approximately 1.5% of the sample. Sequencing used blood. The receptor set was obtained from a man aged 45-60 years in good health.

V usage is TRBV6-5 and J usage is TRBJ1-2; 12 bases agree with TRBD1. CDR3 length: 14 amino acids. Per germline, CDR1 MNHEY and CDR2 SVGAGI. V lost 5 bases to trimming and J lost 5 bases; unmatched junction nucleotides: 3. In DNA form, the CDR3 reads TGTGCCAGCAGTACGGGACAGGGGGCTTATGGCTACACCTTC. The encoded protein is CASSTGQGAYGYTF.

V is TRBV29-1 and J is TRBJ2-5; 7 bases agree with TRBD1. CDR3 size: 14 residues. The J segment lost 5 bases and the V segment lost 6 bases, leaving 12 bases of the junction unmatched. Germline lookup yields CDR1 SQVTM and CDR2 ANQGSEA. CDR3 loop: CSVDGQEDMETQYF. CDR3 bases: TGCAGCGTGGATGGACAGGAGGATATGGAGACCCAGTACTTC.

The rearrangement links TRBV11-2 to TRBJ2-3; D perhaps matches TRBD1 (6 bases). CDR3 length equals 15 residues. V was pared by 5 bases and J by 2 bases, with 14 bases between. CDR1 is SGHAT, CDR2 FQNNGV, per germline. The CDR3 here is CASSLNTGNTDTQYF. The CDR3 region has the DNA TGTGCCAGCAGCCTAAACACAGGGAACACAGATACGCAGTATTTT. Looking up the rest from reference TRBV11-2 and TRBJ2-3 gives the full variable domain: EAGVAQSPRYKIIEKRQSVAFWCNPISGHATLYWYQQILGQGPKLLIQFQNNGVVDDSQLPKDRFSAERLKGVDSTLKIQPAKLEDSAVYLCASSLNTGNTDTQYFGPGTRLTVL.

The CDR3 loop reads CASRRAPGYEQYF. Written as DNA, the CDR3 is TGTGCCTCCCGGAGGGCCCCGGGTTACGAGCAGTACTTC. V is TRBV19 and J is TRBJ2-7; D possibly corresponds to TRBD2 (6 bases). CDR1 is LNHDA and CDR2 is SQIVND in the germline V gene (reference sequence). The CDR3 sequence is 13 residues long. V was shortened by 11 bases and J by 4 bases, with 18 bases between the two germline ends.

The chain combines TRBV14 with TRBJ2-5; perhaps TRBD2 as D (6 bases). V lost 8 bases, J lost 2 bases, and 18 bases lay in between. CDR1 is SGHDN, CDR2 FVKESK, per germline. The CDR3 covers 15 residues. The CDR3 loop reads CASARSGTPQETQYF. CDR3 DNA sequence: TGTGCCAGCGCCCGGTCGGGGACTCCTCAAGAGACCCAGTACTTC.

The genes are TRBV18 and TRBJ1-1; no firm D call. Per the germline V gene, CDR1 is KGHSH and CDR2 is LQKENI. The V end lost 1 base, the J end lost 1 base, and 10 bases lay between the germline ends. This CDR3 contains 15 residues. CDR3: CASSPQFGRNTEAFF. In nucleotides, the CDR3 is TGTGCCAGCTCACCACAATTCGGGAGGAACACTGAAGCTTTCTTT.

DNA for the CDR3: TGTGCCAGCAGCCAAGGGTTGGGTCAGCCCCAGCATTTT. Translation gives CASSQGLGQPQHF. The chain carries TRBV5-4 and TRBJ1-5; D gene ambiguous. V gave up 4 bases and J gave up 6 bases, with 11 bases separating them. The CDR3 is 13 amino acids. The germline V gene has CDR1 SGHNT and CDR2 YYREEE (reference sequence).

The V call is TRBV21-1, the J call TRBJ2-7; the D call of TRBD2 is as the table states it, not checked on the DNA. TRBV21-1 is deemed a pseudogene. CDR3 size: 18 residues. CDR3 residues: CASSKAEQPREWVYEQYV. The CDR3 DNA follows: TGTGCCAGCAGCAAAGCGGAGCAGCCTCGCGAGTGGGTTTACGAGCAGTACGTC.

CDR3 sequence reads: CASSGAATNEKLFF. For the CDR3, the DNA is TGTGCCAGTAGCGGGGCAGCAACTAATGAAAAACTGTTTTTT. The gene calls are TRBV19 and TRBJ1-4; weak D call: TRBD1 (5 bases). The CDR3 contains 14 residues. The germline V gene encodes CDR1 LNHDA and CDR2 SQIVND (reference sequence). Trimming took 6 bases from V and 0 from J, leaving 8 bases between them.

This sequence joins TRBV6-2 or TRBV6-3 and TRBJ2-7; D may be TRBD2 (6 bases). Deletions cut 5 bases from V and 2 bases from J, with 16 bases between. This CDR3 has 15 residues. CDR1 is MNHEY and CDR2 is SVGEGT in the germline V gene. The CDR3 loop reads CASSTRGGETYEQYF. CDR3 nucleotides: TGTGCCAGCAGTACCAGAGGCGGGGAGACCTACGAGCAGTACTTC.

The chain uses TRBV6-2 or TRBV6-3 and TRBJ2-3; 9 bases align to TRBD2. Germline V gene lookup returns CDR1 MNHEY and CDR2 SVGEGT. V shed 0 bases, J shed 4 bases, and the junction held 14 bases outside the gene matches. The CDR3 contains 19 residues. CDR3 in amino acids: CASSYSVTQGAGGPDTQYF. The DNA of the CDR3 is TGTGCCAGCAGTTACTCGGTTACGCAGGGAGCGGGGGGCCCAGATACGCAGTATTTT.

The chain carries TRBV6-5 and TRBJ1-6; tentative D call: TRBD1 (6 bases). Germline CDR1 reads MNHEY; CDR2 reads SVGAGI. With 0 bases removed from V and 10 bases from J, the gap between germline ends came to 16 bases. This CDR3 has 16 amino acids. CDR3 DNA: TGTGCCAGCAGTTACTCAACCGGCAGGGGATTCTCACCCCTCCACTTT. Translation gives CASSYSTGRGFSPLHF.

The rearrangement joins TRBV10-2 to TRBJ1-2; the match to TRBD1 covers 10 bases. The CDR3 contains 16 residues. Germline CDR1 and CDR2: WSHSY and SAAADI. Trimming at V came to 2 bases and at J to 3 bases, leaving 6 bases not matched to a gene. CDR3 in amino acids: CASSEDRGLSYYGYTF. For the CDR3, the DNA is TGCGCCAGCAGTGAGGACAGGGGGCTCTCCTACTATGGCTACACCTTC.

This chain uses TRBV6-5 with TRBJ1-1; D possibly corresponds to TRBD1 (5 bases). Trimming took off 6 bases at V and 8 bases at J, with 13 bases between the two ends. This CDR3 has 12 amino acids. CDR1 is MNHEY, CDR2 SVGAGI, per germline. The CDR3, as DNA: TGTGCCAGCAGCCACAGGACTGGAGAAGCTTTCTTT. Protein sequence: CASSHRTGEAFF.

This rearrangement joins TRBV3-1 (or the pseudogene TRBV3-2) to TRBJ2-7; D is unclear. Per germline, CDR1 LGHDT and CDR2 YNNKEL (reference sequence). The germline V and J ends were trimmed by 4 bases and 0 bases, with 16 bases remaining between them. The CDR3 extends over 16 amino acids. The CDR3 spells CASSLTRLPSSYEQYF. CDR3 nucleotides: TGTGCCAGCAGCCTAACGCGACTCCCAAGCTCCTACGAGCAGTACTTC.

For this clone: A junction boundary mismatches the germline segment, possibly from a read error. DNA of the CDR3: TGTGTCAGCAGTGTGGAGGGTGGCGCCAAAAACATTCAGTACTTC. Its protein product is CVSSVEGGAKNIQYF. J is TRBJ2-4 and V is TRBV2, with D maybe TRBD2 (6 bases). From germline, CDR1 is SNHLY and CDR2 FYNNEI. CDR3 length equals 15 residues.

V gene TRBV3-1 (or the pseudogene TRBV3-2) combines with J gene TRBJ1-4, with 7 bases that match TRBD1. Germline loops: CDR1 LGHDT, CDR2 YNNKEL (reference sequence). The J segment lost 7 bases and the V segment lost 4 bases, leaving 6 bases of the junction unmatched. The CDR3 is 14 amino acids. CDR3 nucleotide sequence: TGTGCCAGCAGCCCGAGTTCAGGGGGTGAAAAACTGTTTTTT. Translation gives CASSPSSGGEKLFF.

The rearrangement links TRBV18 to TRBJ1-2; no clear D. There are 12 residues in the CDR3. Germline V lookup: CDR1 KGHSH, CDR2 LQKENI. V lost 1 base and J 6 bases, leaving 6 bases between the germline ends. As DNA, the CDR3 is TGTGCCAGCTCACCACGGTGGGATGGCTACACCTTC. Protein sequence: CASSPRWDGYTF. Together with reference TRBV18 and TRBJ1-2, the CDR3 gives the full variable domain: NAGVMQNPRHLVRRRGQEARLRCSPMKGHSHVYWYRQLPEEGLKFMVYLQKENIIDESGMPKERFSAEFPKEGPSILRIQQVVRGDSAAYFCASSPRWDGYTFGSGTRLTVV.

This clone was seen once. The V and J genes are TRBV27 and TRBJ1-3; 8 bases are shared with TRBD1. Germline loops: CDR1 MNHEY, CDR2 SMNVEV (reference sequence). The CDR3 totals 15 residues. V lost 2 bases to trimming and J lost 4 bases; unmatched junction nucleotides: 4. CDR3 residues: CASSLNRGFGNTIYF. CDR3 in DNA: TGTGCCAGCAGTTTAAACAGGGGGTTCGGAAACACCATATATTTT.

The rearrangement joins TRBV3-1 (or the pseudogene TRBV3-2) to TRBJ1-2; no definite D call. Trimming removed 2 bases from V and 8 bases from J, with 18 bases in between. This CDR3 is 15 amino acids long. Germline assignment: CDR1 LGHDT and CDR2 YNNKEL (reference sequence). For the CDR3, the DNA is TGTGCCAGCAGCCAATTCCCGGACGGATCGCGAGGCTACACCTTC. Translated, it gives CASSQFPDGSRGYTF.

The chain uses TRBV5-1 and TRBJ1-1; D is unclear. The germline gives CDR1 SGHRS, CDR2 YFSETQ. V was trimmed by 0 bases and J by 5 bases, leaving 8 bases between them. This CDR3 is built from 13 residues. CDR3 DNA: TGCGCCAGCAGCTTGGGATCGGAGACTGAAGCTTTCTTT. Protein product: CASSLGSETEAFF.

The count of this clone is one. The chain uses TRBV19 and TRBJ1-2, with unresolved D. The germline V gene has CDR1 LNHDA and CDR2 SQIVND (reference sequence). V gave up 6 bases and J gave up 1 base, with 6 bases separating them. This CDR3 contains 12 residues. In nucleotides, the CDR3 is TGTGCCAGTAGGGCTCTTAACTATGGCTACACCTTC. Amino acids: CASRALNYGYTF.

The CDR3 spells CASSLEGARGNIQYF. Here the CDR3 DNA reads TGCGCCAGCAGCTTGGAGGGGGCGCGTGGAAACATTCAGTACTTC. This sequence joins TRBV5-1 and TRBJ2-4, with TRBD1 identical over 7 bases. V was pared by 0 bases and J by 6 bases, with 6 bases of the junction left unmatched. This CDR3 is built from 15 residues. Per the germline V gene, CDR1 is SGHRS and CDR2 is YFSETQ.

Note on this clone: The sample holds other DNA sequences that translate to the same CDR3. The chain has TRBV5-1 and TRBJ1-3, with D unclear. In germline, CDR1 is SGHRS, CDR2 YFSETQ. The CDR3 is 14 residues long. Trimming cost V 4 bases and J 0 bases, with 8 bases left between them. CDR3 in DNA: TGCGCCAGCAGCCTCGGGGACTCTGGAAACACCATATATTTT. Residues: CASSLGDSGNTIYF. Drawing the rest from reference TRBV5-1 and TRBJ1-3, the complete variable domain is KAGVTQTPRYLIKTRGQQVTLSCSPISGHRSVSWYQQTPGQGLQFLFEYFSETQRNKGNFPGRFSGRQFSNSRSEMNVSTLELGDSALYLCASSLGDSGNTIYFGEGSWLTVV.

This chain links TRBV5-1 with TRBJ1-5, with no clear D. Germline lookup yields CDR1 SGHRS and CDR2 YFSETQ. The CDR3 is 15 residues long. Trimming cost V 0 bases and J 7 bases, with 14 bases left between them. The CDR3 protein is CASSLGVGIGQPQHF. The CDR3 bases are TGCGCCAGCAGCTTGGGGGTGGGGATAGGACAGCCCCAGCATTTT.

The chain uses TRBV5-1 and TRBJ2-2; no firm D call. Germline V CDR1 and CDR2: SGHRS, YFSETQ. The CDR3 contains 15 residues. Trimming stripped 1 base from V and 1 base from J, with 8 bases between. Here the CDR3 DNA reads TGCGCCAGCAGCTTGATCCCGGGGAACACCGGGGAGCTGTTTTTT. Its translation is CASSLIPGNTGELFF.

The J gene is TRBJ2-2, the V gene TRBV18; TRBD1 is a possible D gene (5 bases). Trimming left V 0 bases short and J 6 bases short, with 5 bases between. CDR1 is KGHSH, CDR2 LQKENI, per germline. There are 13 residues in the CDR3. The CDR3 nucleotides read TGTGCCAGCTCACCACCAGGGGCCGGGGAGCTGTTTTTT. Residues: CASSPPGAGELFF. Variable domain in full (rest from reference TRBV18 and TRBJ2-2): NAGVMQNPRHLVRRRGQEARLRCSPMKGHSHVYWYRQLPEEGLKFMVYLQKENIIDESGMPKERFSAEFPKEGPSILRIQQVVRGDSAAYFCASSPPGAGELFFGEGSRLTVL.